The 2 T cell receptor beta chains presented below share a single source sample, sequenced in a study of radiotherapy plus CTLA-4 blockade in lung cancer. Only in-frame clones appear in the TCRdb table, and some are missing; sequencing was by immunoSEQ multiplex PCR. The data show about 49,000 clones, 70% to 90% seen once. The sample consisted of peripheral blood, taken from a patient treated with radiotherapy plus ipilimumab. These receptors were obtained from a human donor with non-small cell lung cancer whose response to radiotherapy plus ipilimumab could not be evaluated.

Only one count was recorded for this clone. Here the CDR3 reads CASSQGSSGANVLTF. In nucleotides, the CDR3 is TGTGCCAGCAGCCAGGGTAGCTCTGGGGCCAACGTCCTGACTTTC. This chain joins TRBV7-2 and TRBJ2-6, with D possibly being TRBD1 (5 bases). V lost 5 bases and J 0 bases, leaving 8 bases between the germline ends. CDR3 length equals 15 residues. Germline V gene lookup returns CDR1 SGHTA and CDR2 FQGNSA.

In DNA, the CDR3 is TGTGCCAGCAGATCTAGGGACAGCCGAGTGGGTATGAGTGGCAATCAGCCCCAGCATTTT. It encodes CASRSRDSRVGMSGNQPQHF. The chain joins TRBV28 to TRBJ1-5; 7 positions match TRBD1. The CDR3 length is 20 residues. After removal of 6 bases from V and 2 bases from J, the junction contained 22 bases not matched to a gene. Germline lookup yields CDR1 MDHEN and CDR2 SYDVKM.